This T cell receptor (beta chain) was found in a study of cytomegalovirus exposure and HLA in healthy donors. PCR employed 60 Vbeta and 13 Jbeta primers. TCRdb keeps only in-frame clones here, not all; method: immunoSEQ multiplex PCR. The sample totals more than 130,000 clones. These donors counted as nominally healthy when sampled, but unrecorded immune exposures were likely. V shed 2 bases, J shed 6 bases, and the junction held 4 bases outside the gene matches. There are 14 residues in the CDR3. The germline V gene encodes CDR1 PRHDT and CDR2 FYEKMQ (reference sequence). Sequencing was performed on PBMCs. V usage is TRBV13 and J usage is TRBJ2-3; the match to TRBD2 covers 8 bases. This sequence originates from a man between 35 and 55 years old in good health and CMV-seronegative. In nucleotides, the CDR3 is TGTGCCAGCAGCTTAACCGGGGGGGAGGATACGCAGTATTTT. Translated, it gives CASSLTGGEDTQYF. The entire variable domain, with the rest obtained from reference TRBV13 and TRBJ2-3, is as follows: AAGVIQSPRHLIKEKRETATLKCYPIPRHDTVYWYQQGPGQDPQFLISFYEKMQSDKGSIPDRFSAQQFSDYHSELNMSSLELGDSALYFCASSLTGGEDTQYFGPGTRLTVL.